This T cell receptor beta chain was identified in a study of blood T cells in healthy people across ages. Study outcomes and limitations: Getting older went along with TCR beta diversity per million T cells dropping roughly linearly. Unsorted PBMCs blocked a conclusive comparison of naive and antigen-experienced cells. It was the long-lived donors that had more naive CD4+ cells and higher diversity than aged donors.

CDR3 length equals 16 residues. V lost 5 bases to trimming and J lost 4 bases, with 22 bases between them. Germline V lookup: CDR1 DFQATT, CDR2 SNEGSKA (reference sequence). Healthy Russian Caucasian donors spanned ages about 6 to 95 years. Then a second PCR, running roughly 7 to 11 cycles, was carried out with a sample-barcoded 5' primer and a J-beta primer mix. Using its own MiXCR run on the 5' RACE reads, TCRdb lists one record per CDR3 protein. Among roughly 640,000 distinct CDR3 sequences, less than 35% were seen once, and the ten largest hold 15% to 18%. This clonotype has a handful of counts. The antigen is unknown.

This TCR derives from a woman of 80 years or more in good health. Source material: blood. The chain links TRBV20-1 to TRBJ2-3, with D perhaps matching TRBD1 (6 bases). CDR3: CSAAPVGARSADTQYF. Written as DNA, the CDR3 is TGCAGTGCTGCTCCAGTGGGGGCCCGGAGCGCAGATACGCAGTATTTT.